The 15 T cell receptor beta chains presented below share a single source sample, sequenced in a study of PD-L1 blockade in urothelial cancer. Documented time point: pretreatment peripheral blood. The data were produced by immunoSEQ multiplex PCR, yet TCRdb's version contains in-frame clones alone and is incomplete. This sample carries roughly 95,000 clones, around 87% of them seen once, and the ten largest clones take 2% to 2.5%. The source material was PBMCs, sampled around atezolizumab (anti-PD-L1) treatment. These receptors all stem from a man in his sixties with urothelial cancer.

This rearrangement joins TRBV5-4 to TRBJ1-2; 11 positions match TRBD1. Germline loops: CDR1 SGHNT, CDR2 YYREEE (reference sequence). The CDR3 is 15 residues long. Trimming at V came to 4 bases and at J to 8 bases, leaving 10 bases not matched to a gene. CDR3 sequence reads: CASSPSRGQGGGYTF. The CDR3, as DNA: TGTGCCAGCAGCCCATCCCGGGGACAGGGGGGCGGCTACACCTTC.

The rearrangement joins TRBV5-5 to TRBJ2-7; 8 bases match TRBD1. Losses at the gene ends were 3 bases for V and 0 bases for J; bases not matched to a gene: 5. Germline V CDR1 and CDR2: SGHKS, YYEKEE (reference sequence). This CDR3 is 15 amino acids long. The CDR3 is CASSSGQGPSYEQYF. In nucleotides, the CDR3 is TGTGCCAGCAGCTCCGGACAGGGTCCCTCCTACGAGCAGTACTTC.

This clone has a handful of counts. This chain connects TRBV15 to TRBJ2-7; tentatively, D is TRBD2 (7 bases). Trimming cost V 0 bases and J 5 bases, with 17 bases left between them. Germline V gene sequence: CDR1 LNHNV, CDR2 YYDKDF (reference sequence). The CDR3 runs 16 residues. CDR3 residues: CATSRDRGASDNEQYF. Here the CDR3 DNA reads TGTGCCACCAGCAGAGATCGGGGGGCTAGCGATAACGAGCAGTACTTC.

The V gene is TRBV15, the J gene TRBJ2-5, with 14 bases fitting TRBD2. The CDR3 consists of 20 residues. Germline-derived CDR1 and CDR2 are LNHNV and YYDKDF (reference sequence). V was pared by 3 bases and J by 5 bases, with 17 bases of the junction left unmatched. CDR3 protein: CATSRDRTPGTSGSLETQYF. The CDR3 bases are TGTGCCACCAGCAGGGATCGTACACCCGGGACTAGCGGGAGTTTGGAGACCCAGTACTTC.

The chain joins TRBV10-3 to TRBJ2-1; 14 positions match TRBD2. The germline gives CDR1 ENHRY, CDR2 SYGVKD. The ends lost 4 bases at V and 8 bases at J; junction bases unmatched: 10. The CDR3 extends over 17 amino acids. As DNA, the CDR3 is TGTGCCATCAGTGTCGGGACTAGCGGGAGTAAATCCTATGAGCAGTTCTTC. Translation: CAISVGTSGSKSYEQFF.

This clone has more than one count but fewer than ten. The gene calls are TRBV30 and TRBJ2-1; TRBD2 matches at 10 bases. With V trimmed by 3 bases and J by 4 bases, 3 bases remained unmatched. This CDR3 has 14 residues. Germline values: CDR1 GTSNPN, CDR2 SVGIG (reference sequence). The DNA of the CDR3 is TGTGCCTGGAGCGGGACTAGCGCTTACAATGAGCAGTTCTTC. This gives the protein CAWSGTSAYNEQFF. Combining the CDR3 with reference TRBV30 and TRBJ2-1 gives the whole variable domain SQTIHQWPATLVQPVGSPLSLECTVEGTSNPNLYWYRQAAGRGLQLLFYSVGIGQISSEVPQNLSASRPQDRQFILSSKKLLLSDSGFYLCAWSGTSAYNEQFFGPGTRLTVL.

As DNA, the CDR3 is TGTGCCAGCCGGTCCCCGGGCTCCTACAATGAGCAGTTCTTC. Protein product: CASRSPGSYNEQFF. The J gene is TRBJ2-1, the V gene TRBV28; D is undetermined. The CDR3 spans 14 residues. Trimming pared 8 bases from V and 0 bases from J, leaving 11 bases between. Per the germline V gene, CDR1 is MDHEN and CDR2 is SYDVKM.

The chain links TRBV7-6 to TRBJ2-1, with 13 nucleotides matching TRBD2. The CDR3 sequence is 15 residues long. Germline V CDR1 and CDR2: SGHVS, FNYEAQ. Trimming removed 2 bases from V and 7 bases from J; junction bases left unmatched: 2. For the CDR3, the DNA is TGTGCCAGCAGCTTAACTAGCGGGGGGGCGAATGAGCAGTTCTTC. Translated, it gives CASSLTSGGANEQFF.

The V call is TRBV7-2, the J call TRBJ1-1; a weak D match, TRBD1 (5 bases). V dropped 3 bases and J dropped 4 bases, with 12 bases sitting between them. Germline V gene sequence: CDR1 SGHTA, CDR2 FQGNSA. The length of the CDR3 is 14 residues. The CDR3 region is CASSFRTTTTEAFF. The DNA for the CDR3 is TGTGCCAGCAGCTTTAGGACAACCACCACTGAAGCTTTCTTT.

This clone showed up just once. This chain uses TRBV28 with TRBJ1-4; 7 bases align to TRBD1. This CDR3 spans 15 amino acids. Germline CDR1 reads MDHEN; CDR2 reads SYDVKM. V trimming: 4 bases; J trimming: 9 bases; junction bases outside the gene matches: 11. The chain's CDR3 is CASSSWDRSLQKLFF. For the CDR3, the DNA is TGTGCCAGCAGTTCTTGGGACAGATCGTTACAAAAACTGTTTTTT.

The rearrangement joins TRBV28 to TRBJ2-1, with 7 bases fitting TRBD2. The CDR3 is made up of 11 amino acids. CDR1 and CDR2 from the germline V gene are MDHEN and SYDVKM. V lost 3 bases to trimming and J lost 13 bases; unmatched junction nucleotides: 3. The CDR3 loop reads CASSFRDYQFF. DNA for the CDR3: TGTGCCAGCAGTTTCCGGGACTATCAGTTCTTC. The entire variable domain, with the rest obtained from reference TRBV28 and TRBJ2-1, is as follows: DVKVTQSSRYLVKRTGEKVFLECVQDMDHENMFWYRQDPGLGLRLIYFSYDVKMKEKGDIPEGYSVSREKKERFSLILESASTNQTSMYLCASSFRDYQFFGPGTRLTVL.

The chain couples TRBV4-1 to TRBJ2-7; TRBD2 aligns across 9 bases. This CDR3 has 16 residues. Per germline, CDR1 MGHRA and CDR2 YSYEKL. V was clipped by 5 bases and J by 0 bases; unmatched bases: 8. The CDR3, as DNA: TGCGCCAGCAGCGTCCGACTAGCGGAGCCCTCCTACGAGCAGTACTTC. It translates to CASSVRLAEPSYEQYF.

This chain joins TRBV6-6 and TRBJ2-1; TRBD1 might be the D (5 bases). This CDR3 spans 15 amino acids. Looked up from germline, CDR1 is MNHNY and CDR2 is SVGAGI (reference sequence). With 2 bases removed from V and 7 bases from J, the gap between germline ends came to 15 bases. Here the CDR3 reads CASSYETWGENEQFF. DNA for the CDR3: TGTGCCAGCAGTTACGAGACCTGGGGCGAGAATGAGCAGTTCTTC.

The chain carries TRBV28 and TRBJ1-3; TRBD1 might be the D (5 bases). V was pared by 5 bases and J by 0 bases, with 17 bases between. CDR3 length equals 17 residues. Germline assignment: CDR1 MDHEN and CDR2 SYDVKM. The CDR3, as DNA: TGTGCCAGCAGTCCCCCCGTGGGGGGAAGCTCTGGAAACACCATATATTTT. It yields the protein CASSPPVGGSSGNTIYF.

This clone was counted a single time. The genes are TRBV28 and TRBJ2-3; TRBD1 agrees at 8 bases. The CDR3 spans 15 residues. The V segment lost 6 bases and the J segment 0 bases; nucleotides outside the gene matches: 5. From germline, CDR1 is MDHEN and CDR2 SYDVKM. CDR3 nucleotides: TGTGCCAGCAGCCCCCAGGGGGCTAGCACAGATACGCAGTATTTT. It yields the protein CASSPQGASTDTQYF. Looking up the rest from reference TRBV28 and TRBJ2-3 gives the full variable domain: DVKVTQSSRYLVKRTGEKVFLECVQDMDHENMFWYRQDPGLGLRLIYFSYDVKMKEKGDIPEGYSVSREKKERFSLILESASTNQTSMYLCASSPQGASTDTQYFGPGTRLTVL.